This is a list of T cell receptor beta chains from one sample in a study of CD8 T cells in Susac syndrome. Each CDR3 protein is one row after TCRdb ran MiXCR on the immunoSEQ multiplex PCR reads. The sample lists around 220,000 distinct CDR3 sequences, about 94% occurring once. The sample was CD8+ T cells from PBMCs. These receptors were obtained from a human donor with multiple sclerosis. Both conserved end residues are part of each CDR3. Each record gives: V gene, D gene, J gene, clone size, CDR3 DNA, CDR3 protein. D genes are given only for firm matches. Not every row has a clone size; where given, it reads once, few, many or a size class.

V: TRBV14
D: TRBD1
J: TRBJ1-4
size: .
DNA: TGTGCCAGCAGCCTTGGACAGGGTAGGGGTGAAAAACTGTTTTTT
CDR3: CASSLGQGRGEKLFF

V: TRBV27
D: .
J: TRBJ2-1
size: .
DNA: TGCGCCACGGGACTTAGGACGGGCTCCTACAATGAGCAGTTCTTC
CDR3: CATGLRTGSYNEQFF

V: TRBV27
D: TRBD2
J: TRBJ2-3
size: .
DNA: TGTGCCAGCAGCATCGGACTAGCGGGAACATCGCATACGCAGTATTTT
CDR3: CASSIGLAGTSHTQYF

V: TRBV7-9
D: .
J: TRBJ1-1
size: .
DNA: TGTGCCAGCAGCCCGCCTACTTTATTCACTGAAGCTTTCTTT
CDR3: CASSPPTLFTEAFF

V: TRBV19
D: .
J: TRBJ2-2
size: .
DNA: TGTGCCAGTAGTATAGACCACACCGGGGAGCTGTTTTTT
CDR3: CASSIDHTGELFF

V: TRBV6-2/TRBV6-3
D: .
J: TRBJ2-1
size: .
DNA: TGTGCCAGCAGTTACTCGACGCCGGAGGAGCAGTTCTTC
CDR3: CASSYSTPEEQFF

V: TRBV15
D: TRBD1
J: TRBJ1-2
size: once
DNA: TGTGCCACCAGCAGAGATTGGGGGAGGACAGGGAATAGAGACTATGGCTACACCTTC
CDR3: CATSRDWGRTGNRDYGYTF

V: TRBV6-1
D: .
J: TRBJ1-1
size: .
DNA: TGTGCCAGCAGACCCGACAGTTACTGGGGGGTGAACACTGAAGCTTTCTTT
CDR3: CASRPDSYWGVNTEAFF

V: TRBV6-2/TRBV6-3
D: .
J: TRBJ2-7
size: .
DNA: TGTGCCAGCAGTTGGGGCAGGGTCCACGAGCAGTACTTC
CDR3: CASSWGRVHEQYF

V: TRBV29-1
D: TRBD1
J: TRBJ1-2
size: .
DNA: TGCAGCGTGACCGCCACCGGGACAGGATCCTATGGCTACACCTTC
CDR3: CSVTATGTGSYGYTF

V: TRBV2
D: .
J: TRBJ2-1
size: once
DNA: TGTGCCAGCAGTACCAGGGGTGAGCAGTTCTTC
CDR3: CASSTRGEQFF

V: TRBV5-1
D: .
J: TRBJ2-1
size: .
DNA: TGCGCCAGCAGCTTGGCCAAGATCGGACAGCCGCACAATGAGCAGTTCTTC
CDR3: CASSLAKIGQPHNEQFF

V: TRBV21-1
D: .
J: TRBJ1-2
size: once
DNA: TGTGCCAGCAGCAAAGAATTTCGGGACAGGAAGGGATGTGGCTACACCTTC
CDR3: CASSKEFRDRKGCGYTF

V: TRBV12-5
D: TRBD2
J: TRBJ2-2
size: .
DNA: TGTGCTAGTGGTTTGGCTGACTCCCAGCGGGAGGGAGCTTACACCGGGGAGCTGTTTTTT
CDR3: CASGLADSQREGAYTGELFF

V: TRBV5-1
D: .
J: TRBJ2-7
size: .
DNA: TGCGCCAGCAGCTTGATCGGGATCGGGGAGCAGTACTTC
CDR3: CASSLIGIGEQYF

V: TRBV7-8
D: TRBD2
J: TRBJ2-3
size: once
DNA: TGTGCCAGCAGCTTAGGGAGCGGGGGGGTTCCAGATACGCAGTATTTT
CDR3: CASSLGSGGVPDTQYF

V: TRBV25-1
D: .
J: TRBJ1-1
size: .
DNA: TGTGCCAGCAGTGAACTCCGAGCCTGGGGCACTGAAGCTTTCTTT
CDR3: CASSELRAWGTEAFF

V: TRBV12-3/TRBV12-4
D: TRBD2
J: TRBJ2-3
size: .
DNA: TGTGCCAGCGGTACTAGCGGGAGTTACCAAACAGATACGCAGTATTTT
CDR3: CASGTSGSYQTDTQYF

V: TRBV3-1
D: TRBD1
J: TRBJ2-2
size: .
DNA: TGTGCCAGCAGCCAAGTACCGGGACAGGACGCCGGGGAGCTGTTTTTT
CDR3: CASSQVPGQDAGELFF

V: TRBV7-9
D: .
J: TRBJ1-2
size: .
DNA: TGTGCCAGCAGGCCGGGGGGGGAGAACTATGGCTACACCTTC
CDR3: CASRPGGENYGYTF

V: TRBV20-1
D: .
J: TRBJ2-7
size: .
DNA: TGCAGTGCTCCCCGGGGTAGCATGACCGAGCAGTACTTC
CDR3: CSAPRGSMTEQYF

V: TRBV27
D: .
J: TRBJ2-3
size: .
DNA: TGTGCCAGCAGTTTTGCGGGCGTTCTAGATACGCAGTATTTT
CDR3: CASSFAGVLDTQYF

V: TRBV20-1
D: .
J: TRBJ2-2
size: .
DNA: TGCAGTGCTAGAGATCTTTCCAGCGGGGAGCTGTTTTTT
CDR3: CSARDLSSGELFF

V: TRBV7-9
D: TRBD2
J: TRBJ2-7
size: once
DNA: TGTGCCAGCAGCCCGGGACTAGCGGGGTCACAGGAGCAGTACTTC
CDR3: CASSPGLAGSQEQYF

V: TRBV5-1
D: .
J: TRBJ2-7
size: .
DNA: TGCGCCAGCAGTAGCGACCCGGACAAATACTACGAGCAGTACTTC
CDR3: CASSSDPDKYYEQYF

V: TRBV6-2/TRBV6-3
D: TRBD2
J: TRBJ2-2
size: few
DNA: TGTGCCAGCGGGACTAGCGGGACCACCGGGGAGCTGTTTTTT
CDR3: CASGTSGTTGELFF

V: TRBV30
D: TRBD2
J: TRBJ2-3
size: .
DNA: TGTGCCTGGAGTGTGGGGACTAGCGGGGGCACAGATACGCAGTATTTT
CDR3: CAWSVGTSGGTDTQYF

V: TRBV7-9
D: .
J: TRBJ1-2
size: .
DNA: TGTGCCAGCAGCTTAGTTCAGCCAACGGAACCTGGCTACACCTTC
CDR3: CASSLVQPTEPGYTF

V: TRBV9
D: .
J: TRBJ2-1
size: .
DNA: TGTGCCAGCAGCGCCTCGGGTTTCTCCTACAATGAGCAGTTCTTC
CDR3: CASSASGFSYNEQFF

V: TRBV6-1
D: TRBD1
J: TRBJ1-1
size: .
DNA: TGTGCCAGCAAACGCACTGACAGGGGATACACTGAAGCTTTCTTT
CDR3: CASKRTDRGYTEAFF

V: TRBV23-1
D: .
J: TRBJ2-3
size: .
DNA: TGCGCCAGCAGTCAAGGACTGGCTGAAGGGTGGGGTATCAGCACAGATACGCAGTATTTT
CDR3: CASSQGLAEGWGISTDTQYF

V: TRBV7-2
D: .
J: TRBJ2-7
size: .
DNA: TGTGCCAGCAGCCTAGGGACTCATAGCTCCTACGAGCAGTACTTC
CDR3: CASSLGTHSSYEQYF

V: TRBV5-6
D: .
J: TRBJ1-2
size: .
DNA: TGTGCCAGCAGCTTAGGGCAGGCACCTTTATCCTTACATGGCTACACCTTC
CDR3: CASSLGQAPLSLHGYTF

V: TRBV7-9
D: TRBD2
J: TRBJ2-7
size: .
DNA: TGTGCCAGCAGCCTCGCGATGGGACTAGCGGGAGACGAGCAGTACTTC
CDR3: CASSLAMGLAGDEQYF

V: TRBV4-1
D: .
J: TRBJ1-4
size: once
DNA: TGCGCCAGCAGCCAAGGAGGGGTTACTAATGAAAAACTGTTTTTT
CDR3: CASSQGGVTNEKLFF

V: TRBV7-8
D: .
J: TRBJ1-5
size: .
DNA: TGTGCCAGCAGCTTAGAAGGGGACCGAATCAATCAGCCCCAGCATTTT
CDR3: CASSLEGDRINQPQHF

V: TRBV5-4
D: .
J: TRBJ2-7
size: few
DNA: TGTGCCAGCAGCTTGGCCCCCTACGAGCAGTACTTC
CDR3: CASSLAPYEQYF

V: TRBV2
D: TRBD1
J: TRBJ1-2
size: .
DNA: TGTGCCAGCAGGCAGGGGGTTGGCTACACCTTC
CDR3: CASRQGVGYTF

V: TRBV20-1
D: TRBD2
J: TRBJ2-3
size: .
DNA: TGCAGTGCTCTAGCGGGGGACACAGATACGCAGTATTTT
CDR3: CSALAGDTDTQYF

V: TRBV27
D: .
J: TRBJ2-3
size: .
DNA: TGTGCCAGCAGTTTTTTGGTGGGAGATACGCAGTATTTT
CDR3: CASSFLVGDTQYF

V: TRBV14
D: .
J: TRBJ2-1
size: .
DNA: TGTGCCAGCAGCCAACAATCCTACAATGAGCAGTTCTTC
CDR3: CASSQQSYNEQFF

V: TRBV27
D: TRBD2
J: TRBJ2-5
size: .
DNA: TGTGCCAGCGGCCCCGGGACTAGAGGAGAGACCCAGTACTTC
CDR3: CASGPGTRGETQYF

V: TRBV12-3/TRBV12-4
D: .
J: TRBJ1-4
size: .
DNA: TGTGCCAGCAGTTTAGAGGGCCCGGCTGAAAAACTGTTTTTT
CDR3: CASSLEGPAEKLFF

V: TRBV11-2
D: .
J: TRBJ2-7
size: .
DNA: TGTGCCAGCAGCTTTGTCCCTCTAGAATCCGAGCAGTACTTC
CDR3: CASSFVPLESEQYF

V: TRBV9
D: .
J: TRBJ1-2
size: .
DNA: TGTGCCAGCAGCGCCGACATGGGGAACTATGGCTACACCTTC
CDR3: CASSADMGNYGYTF

V: TRBV12-3/TRBV12-4
D: TRBD1
J: TRBJ2-7
size: .
DNA: TGTGCCAGCAGTTTAGCCAGTGGGCAGGGGGTAACCTACGAGCAGTACTTC
CDR3: CASSLASGQGVTYEQYF

V: TRBV4-3
D: TRBD2
J: TRBJ2-7
size: .
DNA: TGCGCCAGCAGCCTTTTAGCGGGAGGGCTAGCCCAATACGAGCAGTACTTC
CDR3: CASSLLAGGLAQYEQYF

V: TRBV11-3
D: .
J: TRBJ2-7
size: once
DNA: TGTGCCAGCAGCTCTCGGCTCTCCTACGAGCAGTACTTC
CDR3: CASSSRLSYEQYF

V: TRBV9
D: TRBD1
J: TRBJ2-6
size: .
DNA: TGTGCCAGCAGCGTGTATACAGGGGGCCCCCCTGGGGCCAACGTCCTGACTTTC
CDR3: CASSVYTGGPPGANVLTF